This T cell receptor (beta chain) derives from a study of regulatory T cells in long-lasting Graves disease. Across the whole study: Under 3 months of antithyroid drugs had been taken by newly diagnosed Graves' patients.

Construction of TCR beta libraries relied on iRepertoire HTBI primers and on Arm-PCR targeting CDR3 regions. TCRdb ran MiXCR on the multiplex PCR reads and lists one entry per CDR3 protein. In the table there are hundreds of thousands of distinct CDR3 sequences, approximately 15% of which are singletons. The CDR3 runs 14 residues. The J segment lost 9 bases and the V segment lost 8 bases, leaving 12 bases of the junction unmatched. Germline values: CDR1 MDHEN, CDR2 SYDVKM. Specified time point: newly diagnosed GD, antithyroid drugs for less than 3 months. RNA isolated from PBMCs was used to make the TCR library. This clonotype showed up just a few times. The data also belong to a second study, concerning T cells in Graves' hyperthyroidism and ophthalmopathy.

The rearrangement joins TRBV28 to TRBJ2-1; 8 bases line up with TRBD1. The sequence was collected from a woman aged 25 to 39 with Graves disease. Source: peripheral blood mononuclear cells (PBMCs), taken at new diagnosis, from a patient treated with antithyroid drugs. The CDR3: CASSSGGSNSEQFF. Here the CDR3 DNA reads TGTGCCAGCTCTTCAGGGGGCTCTAACAGTGAGCAGTTCTTC.